This entry describes one T cell receptor (beta chain). Per the authors' pipeline: Reference gene primer amplification gave nucleated cell count estimates. The data were produced by immunoSEQ multiplex PCR, yet TCRdb's version contains in-frame clones alone and is incomplete. V, J and clone size are taken as reported in that table, and D and trimming were inferred from the DNA itself. The table shows around 6,300 clones, with roughly 84% occurring only once. Germline assignment: CDR1 SGHRS and CDR2 YFSETQ. This CDR3 comprises 14 residues. V dropped 0 bases and J dropped 2 bases, with 7 bases sitting between them. This sample is part of a study of blood T cell repertoires in COVID-19. In the study overall: Donors in the United States, Italy and Spain gave samples during acute or convalescent COVID-19. Sample material is recorded as cDNA or gDNA derived from T cells, B-cell-depleted T cells, or PBMCs.

The specimen was peripheral blood. The V gene is TRBV5-1, the J gene TRBJ2-3; D uncertain. The source of this sequence is a human donor with active COVID-19. The donor label of this sample is uncertain. CDR3 nucleotides: TGCGCCAGCAGCTTGGCGAGAAACACAGATACGCAGTATTTT. Its protein is CASSLARNTDTQYF.